Included here is one T cell receptor (beta chain) sequence, with context. This sample was taken from a study of blood T cell repertoires in COVID-19. Study background: Nucleic acid was either cDNA or gDNA, and it came from T cells, B-cell-depleted T cells, or PBMCs.

In the original workflow: Amplification of reference gene primers provided the estimated nucleated cell counts. Using immunoSEQ multiplex PCR, the repertoire was profiled, and TCRdb retains in-frame clones only, with some absent. The DNA was the basis for D and trimming; V, J and clone size are from that table. The sample lists around 120,000 clones, more than 60% seen once, with approximately 22% in the top ten. The CDR3 has 14 residues. The receptor was isolated from a man between 65 and 80 years old with active or convalescent COVID-19. The chain employs TRBV21-1 and TRBJ2-7; the D call TRBD2 from the table was never checked on the DNA. TRBV21-1 constitutes a pseudogene. Sequencing was done on a sample of peripheral blood. This CDR3 reads CASRGLAGGYEQYF. CDR3 sequence (DNA): TGTGCCAGCAGAGGACTAGCGGGGGGCTACGAGCAGTACTTC.